Listed here are 18 T cell receptor beta chains from one sample, sequenced in a study of cytomegalovirus exposure and HLA in healthy donors. Vbeta (60) and Jbeta (13) primers were used in the PCR. Sequencing was performed with immunoSEQ multiplex PCR; in TCRdb, only in-frame clones are kept and a portion is missing. In the table there are some 150,000 clones, approximately 80% of which are singletons. The sequenced sample consisted of PBMCs. Every receptor here comes from a woman in her forties or fifties in good health and CMV-seronegative.

This chain uses TRBV2 with TRBJ1-5; TRBD1 matches 8 bases. V dropped 5 bases and J dropped 0; count of bases not matched to a gene: 9. Per the germline V gene, CDR1 is SNHLY and CDR2 is FYNNEI. The CDR3 totals 17 residues. CDR3 sequence reads: CASSILGQGSSNQPQHF. The CDR3 bases are TGTGCCAGCAGTATCCTAGGACAGGGAAGTAGCAATCAGCCCCAGCATTTT.

This chain joins TRBV5-1 and TRBJ1-1, with D hard to call. V shed 1 base and J shed 1 base, with 11 bases lying between them. There are 15 residues in the CDR3. Looked up from germline, CDR1 is SGHRS and CDR2 is YFSETQ. The CDR3 region has the DNA TGCGCCAGCAGCTTGTTGGTCGGGTCGAACACTGAAGCTTTCTTT. Its protein is CASSLLVGSNTEAFF.

The chain has TRBV4-3 and TRBJ2-1; 11 nucleotides agree with TRBD2. The V segment lost 1 base and the J segment 6 bases; nucleotides outside the gene matches: 8. Germline V gene data show CDR1 as LGHNA and CDR2 as YSLEER. This CDR3 is 17 amino acids long. The CDR3 DNA follows: TGCGCCAGCAGCCAAGGTTTATTCCTAGCGGGGGGCAATGAGCAGTTCTTC. It encodes CASSQGLFLAGGNEQFF.

This chain uses TRBV4-3 with TRBJ2-1; D unresolved. Deletions cut 1 base from V and 15 bases from J, with 16 bases between. Germline-derived CDR1 and CDR2 are LGHNA and YSLEER. This CDR3 comprises 13 residues. CDR3 amino acids: CASSQGTASLLFF. CDR3 bases: TGCGCCAGCAGCCAAGGAACGGCTAGTCTATTGTTCTTC.

The chain employs TRBV5-1 and TRBJ1-1; no clear D gene. CDR3 length equals 13 residues. The germline V and J ends were trimmed by 4 bases and 4 bases, with 11 bases remaining between them. Germline assignment: CDR1 SGHRS and CDR2 YFSETQ. The CDR3 sequence: CASSGGLSTEAFF. As DNA, the CDR3 is TGCGCCAGCAGCGGCGGACTGTCCACTGAAGCTTTCTTT.

In its sample, this clone was seen a few times. The chain combines TRBV9 with TRBJ2-2; TRBD2 matches at 8 bases. This CDR3 spans 17 amino acids. Looked up from germline, CDR1 is SGDLS and CDR2 is YYNGEE. V shed 2 bases, J shed 5 bases, and the junction held 11 bases outside the gene matches. The DNA of the CDR3 is TGTGCCAGCAGCGTTAGTCCAGCGGGAGAGTTTACCGGGGAGCTGTTTTTT. Translated: CASSVSPAGEFTGELFF.

The rearrangement uses TRBV4-3 and TRBJ2-2, with D perhaps TRBD1 (5 bases). Germline lookup yields CDR1 LGHNA and CDR2 YSLEER. CDR3 length equals 17 residues. V was cut by 0 bases and J by 1 base, with 12 bases left in between. The CDR3 region is CASSQDLWGQNTGELFF. The CDR3 DNA follows: TGCGCCAGCAGCCAAGATTTGTGGGGCCAGAACACCGGGGAGCTGTTTTTT.

The genes are TRBV30 and TRBJ1-5; D is unresolved. The CDR3 loop spans 15 amino acids. Germline values: CDR1 GTSNPN, CDR2 SVGIG (reference sequence). V was cut by 0 bases and J by 0 bases, with 9 bases left in between. In DNA, the CDR3 is TGTGCCTGGAGTGTACCAGGCTATAGCAATCAGCCCCAGCATTTT. Its translation: CAWSVPGYSNQPQHF.

This chain joins TRBV19 and TRBJ2-6; D perhaps matches TRBD1 (6 bases). This CDR3 has 15 residues. The germline V gene has CDR1 LNHDA and CDR2 SQIVND (reference sequence). Trimming shortened V by 3 bases and J by 4 bases, and 10 bases separated the two germline ends. This CDR3 is CASSITGFGANVLTF. CDR3 bases: TGTGCCAGTAGTATCACAGGGTTCGGGGCCAACGTCCTGACTTTC. Combining the CDR3 with reference TRBV19 and TRBJ2-6 gives the whole variable domain DGGITQSPKYLFRKEGQNVTLSCEQNLNHDAMYWYRQDPGQGLRLIYYSQIVNDFQKGDIAEGYSVSREKKESFPLTVTSAQKNPTAFYLCASSITGFGANVLTFGAGSRLTVL.

The V and J genes are TRBV7-6 and TRBJ2-2, with 10 bases that match TRBD2. The CDR3 has 17 residues. V lost 1 base to trimming and J lost 2 bases; unmatched junction nucleotides: 4. Germline CDR1 reads SGHVS; CDR2 reads FNYEAQ. CDR3 coding DNA: TGTGCCAGCAGCTTAGGGCTAGCGGGAGCCAACACCGGGGAGCTGTTTTTT. Translating gives CASSLGLAGANTGELFF.

This clone was seen a few times. The gene calls are TRBV5-6 and TRBJ1-4; the D is unclear. This CDR3 region has 13 residues. Germline V CDR1 and CDR2: SGHDT, YYEEEE. Trimming took 3 bases from V and 8 from J, leaving 11 bases between them. CDR3 region: CASSWTGMEKLFF. The CDR3 DNA sequence: TGTGCCAGCAGCTGGACGGGGATGGAAAAACTGTTTTTT.

The chain uses TRBV6-1 and TRBJ1-2; unclear D gene. Trimming removed 0 bases from V and 4 bases from J, with 12 bases in between. The germline V gene has CDR1 MNHNS and CDR2 SASEGT. The CDR3 sequence is 15 residues long. The DNA for the CDR3 is TGTGCCAGCAGTGAAGCGGTCAGTCACGCCTATGGCTACACCTTC. Its protein is CASSEAVSHAYGYTF.

J is TRBJ1-4 and V is TRBV5-1; the match to TRBD1 covers 10 bases. CDR3 size: 16 residues. V dropped 4 bases and J dropped 6; count of bases not matched to a gene: 9. Germline CDR1 is SGHRS and CDR2 is YFSETQ. CDR3 sequence reads: CASSPLRGTGDEKLFF. The CDR3 nucleotides read TGCGCCAGCAGCCCACTTCGGGGGACAGGGGATGAAAAACTGTTTTTT.

The chain combines TRBV6-5 with TRBJ1-6, with D perhaps matching TRBD1 (5 bases). The CDR3 has 12 residues. The V gene's germline CDR1 is MNHEY and CDR2 SVGAGI. Trimming took 6 bases from V and 7 from J, leaving 7 bases between them. In nucleotides, the CDR3 is TGTGCCAGCAGGTCAGGGAATTCACCCCTCCACTTT. Its translation is CASRSGNSPLHF.

The chain couples TRBV2 to TRBJ1-2; D not certain. Germline V gives CDR1 SNHLY, CDR2 FYNNEI. V was shortened by 2 bases and J by 4 bases, with 14 bases between the two germline ends. This CDR3 comprises 15 residues. In DNA form, the CDR3 reads TGTGCCAGCAGTGAACTGAGGAGTGAGGCCTATGGCTACACCTTC. Amino acids: CASSELRSEAYGYTF. The whole variable domain, remainder taken from reference TRBV2 and TRBJ1-2, is EPEVTQTPSHQVTQMGQEVILRCVPISNHLYFYWYRQILGQKVEFLVSFYNNEISEKSEIFDDQFSVERPDGSNFTLKIRSTKLEDSAMYFCASSELRSEAYGYTFGSGTRLTVV.

This clone showed up just once. J is TRBJ2-7 and V is TRBV4-2; D remains unclear. The V gene lost 1 base and the J gene lost 7 bases, with 5 bases spanning the gap. The germline V gene has CDR1 LGHNA and CDR2 YNFKEQ. The CDR3 spans 11 residues. CDR3 coding DNA: TGTGCCAGCAGCCAAGCACGGGAGCAGTACTTC. Its translation is CASSQAREQYF.

Written as DNA, the CDR3 is TGTGCCAGCAAGAGAGGGAATGGTGGCTACACCTTC. Translating it yields CASKRGNGGYTF. The rearrangement joins TRBV7-9 to TRBJ1-2; no reliable D call. Trimming took off 7 bases at V and 7 bases at J, with 13 bases between the two ends. This CDR3 has 12 amino acids. The germline CDR1 and CDR2 sequences are SEHNR and FQNEAQ (reference sequence).

The rearrangement links TRBV6-1 to TRBJ1-5; 7 positions match TRBD1. This CDR3 is 15 amino acids long. Germline-derived CDR1 and CDR2 are MNHNS and SASEGT. Trimming removed 6 bases from V and 2 bases from J; junction bases left unmatched: 7. This chain's CDR3 is CASRRQGRGNQPQHF. The CDR3 bases are TGTGCCAGCAGACGACAGGGAAGGGGCAATCAGCCCCAGCATTTT.